This TCR beta chain is drawn from a study of blood T cell repertoires in COVID-19. CDR3 size: 13 residues. V was trimmed by 11 bases and J by 1 base, leaving 11 bases between them. Germline lookup yields CDR1 KGHSH and CDR2 LQKENI. While infection was still active, Seattle patients were enrolled and then followed longitudinally. Sequenced by immunoSEQ multiplex PCR; TCRdb stores in-frame clones only, minus some. The sample lists some 450,000 clones, around 88% occurring once. The V call is TRBV18, the J call TRBJ2-2, with D perhaps TRBD1 (6 bases). The sequence came from a woman aged 45-65 years with COVID-19, enrolled during active disease. The sample consisted of peripheral blood. CDR3 sequence: CAEDRLNTGELFF. The DNA of the CDR3 is TGTGCCGAGGACAGACTGAACACCGGGGAGCTGTTTTTT.